This TCR beta chain comes out of a study of chemoradiotherapy in HPV16-positive cancers. Germline-derived CDR1 and CDR2 are MNHNS and SASEGT. This CDR3 spans 12 amino acids. V lost 3 bases and J 6 bases, leaving 8 bases between the germline ends. Profiling relied on immunoSEQ multiplex PCR, and the TCRdb table lists in-frame clones only, not all of them. Among approximately 11,000 clones listed, around 73% were seen once. Sample acquisition took place from a patient who underwent chemoradiotherapy. The sequence derives from a human donor with HPV-associated anogenital cancer. The chain couples TRBV6-1 to TRBJ1-1; D call uncertain. The CDR3 bases are TGTGCCAGCAGTGACCTGGCAGCTGAAGCTTTCTTT. Amino acid sequence: CASSDLAAEAFF.